This T cell receptor (beta chain) was sequenced for a study of blood T cell repertoires in COVID-19. V shed 5 bases and J 7 bases; nucleotides not matched to a gene: 10. The CDR3 is made up of 17 amino acids. The V gene's germline CDR1 is KGHDR and CDR2 SFDVKD. TCRdb keeps only in-frame clones here, not all; method: immunoSEQ multiplex PCR. The sample holds roughly 69,000 clones; around 73% are singletons and the top ten take around 14%. The sequenced sample consisted of peripheral blood. This TCR was sampled from a man aged 60-69 years with COVID-19, enrolled during active disease. V is TRBV24-1 and J is TRBJ2-1; 13 positions agree with TRBD2. For the CDR3, the DNA is TGTGCCACCAGTGGTACACTAGCGGGAGGGTCTAATAATGAGCAGTTCTTC. It codes for CATSGTLAGGSNNEQFF.